Presented here are 4 T cell receptor beta chains from one specimen sequenced in a study of shared clonotypes between healthy human individuals. Terminally differentiated effector memory CD45RA+ cells were excluded by CCR7 positive selection of CD45RO-negative cells. Profiled with immunoSEQ multiplex PCR; TCRdb holds only in-frame clones, not every one. The sample lists roughly 2,000,000 clones; about 95% were seen once. Sequencing was performed on naive CD8+ T cells sorted from blood. The receptors shown here come from a man aged 18 to 29 in good health.

V is TRBV13 and J is TRBJ2-5, with D maybe TRBD1 (5 bases). This CDR3 has 16 residues. Germline V lookup: CDR1 PRHDT, CDR2 FYEKMQ (reference sequence). The V end was cut by 5 bases, the J end by 8 bases, with 24 bases between. Here the CDR3 DNA reads TGTGCCAGCAGCGAAGTTGATGAAGGGGCAGGGATAACCCAGTACTTC. It codes for CASSEVDEGAGITQYF.

V is TRBV6-6 and J is TRBJ1-6; no clear D. This CDR3 contains 15 residues. Trimming cost V 3 bases and J 0 bases, with 6 bases left between them. Germline CDR1 is MNHNY and CDR2 is SVGAGI (reference sequence). The CDR3 region is CASSYPSSYNSPLHF. The CDR3 DNA reads TGTGCCAGCAGTTATCCCAGCTCCTATAATTCACCCCTCCACTTT.

The gene calls are TRBV10-2 and TRBJ1-5, with unresolved D. The V and J ends lost 0 bases and 3 bases respectively, with 9 bases between them. CDR3 length equals 15 residues. The V gene's germline CDR1 is WSHSY and CDR2 SAAADI. The chain's CDR3 is CASSESSSLNQPQHF. The CDR3 DNA follows: TGCGCCAGCAGTGAGTCGAGCAGCCTCAATCAGCCCCAGCATTTT.

This chain connects TRBV13 to TRBJ2-5; D is ambiguous. The germline gives CDR1 PRHDT, CDR2 FYEKMQ (reference sequence). V was cut by 2 bases and J by 1 base, with 8 bases left in between. CDR3 length equals 14 residues. The CDR3 reads CASSLLRGQETQYF. Written as DNA, the CDR3 is TGTGCCAGCAGCTTACTGCGAGGCCAAGAGACCCAGTACTTC.